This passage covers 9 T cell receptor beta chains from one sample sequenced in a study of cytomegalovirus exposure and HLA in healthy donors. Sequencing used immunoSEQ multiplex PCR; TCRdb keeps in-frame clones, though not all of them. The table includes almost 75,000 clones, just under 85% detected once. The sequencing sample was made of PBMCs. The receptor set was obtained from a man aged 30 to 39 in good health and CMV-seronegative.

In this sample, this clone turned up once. DNA for the CDR3: TGTGCCAGCAGCGCCCGGTCATATAGCAATCAGCCCCAGCATTTT. Its translation: CASSARSYSNQPQHF. The chain joins TRBV5-6 to TRBJ1-5; D gene uncertain. Germline V lookup: CDR1 SGHDT, CDR2 YYEEEE. The V gene lost 4 bases and the J gene lost 0 bases, with 11 bases spanning the gap. The CDR3 length is 15 residues.

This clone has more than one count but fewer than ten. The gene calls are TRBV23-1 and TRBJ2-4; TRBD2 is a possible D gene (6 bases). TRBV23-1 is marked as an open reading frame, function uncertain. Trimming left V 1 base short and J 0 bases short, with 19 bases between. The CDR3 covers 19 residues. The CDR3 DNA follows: TGCGCCAGCAGTCAATGTGTATCCGGGACTCCAGTAGCCAAAAACATTCAGTACTTC. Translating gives CASSQCVSGTPVAKNIQYF.

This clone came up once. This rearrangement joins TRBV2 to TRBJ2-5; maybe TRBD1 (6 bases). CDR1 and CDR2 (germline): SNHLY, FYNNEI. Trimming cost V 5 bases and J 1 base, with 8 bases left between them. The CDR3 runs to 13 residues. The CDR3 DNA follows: TGTGCCAGCAGTACAGGGACCCAAGAGACCCAGTACTTC. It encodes CASSTGTQETQYF.

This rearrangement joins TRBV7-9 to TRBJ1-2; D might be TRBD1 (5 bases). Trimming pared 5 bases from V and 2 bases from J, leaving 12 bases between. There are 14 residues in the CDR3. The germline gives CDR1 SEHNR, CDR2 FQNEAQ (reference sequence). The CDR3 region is CASSRGGENYGYTF. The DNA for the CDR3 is TGTGCCAGCAGCCGGGGGGGGGAAAACTATGGCTACACCTTC.

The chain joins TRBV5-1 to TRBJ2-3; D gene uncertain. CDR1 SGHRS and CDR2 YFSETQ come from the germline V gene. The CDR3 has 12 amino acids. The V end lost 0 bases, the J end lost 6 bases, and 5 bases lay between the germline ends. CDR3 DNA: TGCGCCAGCAGCTTGGCCGGGGATACGCAGTATTTT. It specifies CASSLAGDTQYF.

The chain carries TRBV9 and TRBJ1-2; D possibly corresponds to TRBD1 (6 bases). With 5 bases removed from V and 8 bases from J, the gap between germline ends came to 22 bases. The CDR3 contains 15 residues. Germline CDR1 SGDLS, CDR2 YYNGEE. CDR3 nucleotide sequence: TGTGCCAGCAGTGAAGGGGGGGCGAAAGCGGAGGGCTACACCTTC. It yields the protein CASSEGGAKAEGYTF. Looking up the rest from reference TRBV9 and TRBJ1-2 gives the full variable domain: DSGVTQTPKHLITATGQRVTLRCSPRSGDLSVYWYQQSLDQGLQFLIQYYNGEERAKGNILERFSAQQFPDLHSELNLSSLELGDSALYFCASSEGGAKAEGYTFGSGTRLTVV.

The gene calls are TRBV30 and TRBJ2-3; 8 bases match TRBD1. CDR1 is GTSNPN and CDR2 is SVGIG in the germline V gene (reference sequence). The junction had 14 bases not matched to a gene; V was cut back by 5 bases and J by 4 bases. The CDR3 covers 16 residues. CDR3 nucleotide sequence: TGTGCCTGGGCTCTCTGGGCAGGGGGCAAGTCAGATACGCAGTATTTT. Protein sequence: CAWALWAGGKSDTQYF.

The CDR3 region is CASSVASGQGFYEQYF. CDR3 coding DNA: TGTGCCAGCAGCGTAGCCTCGGGACAGGGGTTCTACGAGCAGTACTTC. This chain links TRBV9 with TRBJ2-7; 10 bases agree with TRBD1. The CDR3 covers 16 residues. With 0 bases clipped from V and 3 bases from J, the junction kept 6 bases outside the gene matches. CDR1 SGDLS and CDR2 YYNGEE come from the germline V gene.

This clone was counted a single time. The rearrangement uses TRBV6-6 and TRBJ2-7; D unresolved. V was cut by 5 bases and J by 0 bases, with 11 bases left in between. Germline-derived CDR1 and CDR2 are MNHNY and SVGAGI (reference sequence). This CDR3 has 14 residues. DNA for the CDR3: TGTGCCAGCAGTGGCCGAGGTAGCTCCTACGAGCAGTACTTC. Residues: CASSGRGSSYEQYF.